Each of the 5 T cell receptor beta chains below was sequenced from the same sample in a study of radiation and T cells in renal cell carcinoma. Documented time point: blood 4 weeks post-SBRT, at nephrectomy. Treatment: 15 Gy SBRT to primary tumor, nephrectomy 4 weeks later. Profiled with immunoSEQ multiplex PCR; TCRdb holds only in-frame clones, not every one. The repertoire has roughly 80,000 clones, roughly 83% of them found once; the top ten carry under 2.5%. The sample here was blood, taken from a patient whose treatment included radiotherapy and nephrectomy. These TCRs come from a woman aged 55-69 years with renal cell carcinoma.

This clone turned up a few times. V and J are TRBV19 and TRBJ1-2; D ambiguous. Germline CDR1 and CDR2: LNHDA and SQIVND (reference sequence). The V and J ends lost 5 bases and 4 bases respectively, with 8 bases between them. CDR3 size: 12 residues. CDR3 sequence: CASSLSGYGYTF. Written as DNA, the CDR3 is TGTGCCAGTAGTTTGTCCGGCTATGGCTACACCTTC.

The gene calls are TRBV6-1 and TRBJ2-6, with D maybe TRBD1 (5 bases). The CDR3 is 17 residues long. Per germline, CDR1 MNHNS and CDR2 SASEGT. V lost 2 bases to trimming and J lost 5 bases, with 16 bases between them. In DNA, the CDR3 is TGTGCCAGCAGTGAATATGACAGAAGGGGATGGGCCAACGTCCTGACTTTC. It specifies CASSEYDRRGWANVLTF.

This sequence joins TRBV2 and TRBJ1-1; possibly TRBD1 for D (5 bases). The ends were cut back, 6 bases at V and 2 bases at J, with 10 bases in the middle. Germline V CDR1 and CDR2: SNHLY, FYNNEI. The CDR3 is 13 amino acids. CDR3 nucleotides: TGTGCCAGCAGAGGCGGGACCAACACTGAAGCTTTCTTT. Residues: CASRGGTNTEAFF.

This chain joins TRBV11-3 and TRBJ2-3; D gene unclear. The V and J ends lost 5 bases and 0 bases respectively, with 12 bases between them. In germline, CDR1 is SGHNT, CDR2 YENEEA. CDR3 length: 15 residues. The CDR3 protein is CASSAGSPSTDTQYF. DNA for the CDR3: TGTGCCAGCAGCGCCGGATCACCTAGCACAGATACGCAGTATTTT.

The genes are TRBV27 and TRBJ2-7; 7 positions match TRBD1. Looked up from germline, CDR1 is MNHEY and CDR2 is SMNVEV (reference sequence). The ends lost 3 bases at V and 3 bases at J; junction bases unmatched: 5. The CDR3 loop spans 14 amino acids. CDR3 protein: CASSFAGGVYEQYF. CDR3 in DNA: TGTGCCAGCAGTTTTGCAGGGGGAGTCTACGAGCAGTACTTC.